A single sample gave rise to the 23 T cell receptor beta chains below, sequenced in a study of human T cells and chemical hapten exposure. TCRdb re-called the RACE reads with MiXCR, one entry per CDR3 protein. The table shows approximately 120,000 distinct CDR3 sequences, with roughly 10% occurring only once. The time point denotes: patch test 2, 6 weeks after DPC sensitization. The treatment here: therapeutic diphenylcyclopropenone sensitization with weekly scalp DPC. The source was whole blood, collected in connection with sensitization to the hapten diphenylcyclopropenone (DPC). Receptor source: a woman in her 40s with alopecia areata. Some clones in this sample may be carry-over from other donors' samples.

This chain links TRBV6-1 with TRBJ1-5; D remains ambiguous. The CDR3 loop spans 14 amino acids. The V and J ends lost 6 bases and 10 bases respectively, with 19 bases between them. Germline V lookup: CDR1 MNHNS, CDR2 SASEGT. CDR3 nucleotides: TGTGCCAGCAGCGCCGAAGAAACAATCAGCCCCCAGCATTTT. This sequence encodes CASSAEETISPQHF.

This clonotype was detected many times. The V and J genes are TRBV7-2 and TRBJ2-3, with D possibly being TRBD2 (5 bases). V was trimmed by 5 bases and J by 2 bases, leaving 8 bases between them. The CDR3 length is 13 residues. Germline CDR1 SGHTA, CDR2 FQGNSA. In DNA, the CDR3 is TGTGCCAGCAGCCCCCGGGACACAGATACGCAGTATTTT. Protein: CASSPRDTDTQYF. Looking up the rest from reference TRBV7-2 and TRBJ2-3 gives the full variable domain: GAGVSQSPSNKVTEKGKDVELRCDPISGHTALYWYRQSLGQGLEFLIYFQGNSAPDKSGLPSDRFSAERTGGSVSTLTIQRTQQEDSAVYLCASSPRDTDTQYFGPGTRLTVL.

V and J are TRBV28 and TRBJ2-3; unclear D gene. V lost 4 bases to trimming and J lost 2 bases, with 22 bases between them. Germline CDR1 reads MDHEN; CDR2 reads SYDVKM. This CDR3 spans 18 amino acids. CDR3 sequence reads: CASSSSSRINPLTDTQYF. The CDR3 nucleotides are TGTGCCAGCAGTTCCTCCTCTCGGATCAACCCCCTCACAGATACGCAGTATTTT.

This clonotype was seen ten or more times. V is TRBV5-6 and J is TRBJ2-7, with D perhaps matching TRBD1 (6 bases). V lost 2 bases and J lost 5, with 17 bases in between. Germline CDR1 SGHDT, CDR2 YYEEEE. The CDR3 sequence is 15 residues long. Written as DNA, the CDR3 is TGTGCCAGCAGCTTTGAGACAGGACTCATGGACGAGCAGTACTTC. Residues: CASSFETGLMDEQYF. Based on the CDR3 plus reference TRBV5-6 and TRBJ2-7, the full variable domain is DAGVTQSPTHLIKTRGQQVTLRCSPKSGHDTVSWYQQALGQGPQFIFQYYEEEERQRGNFPDRFSGHQFPNYSSELNVNALLLGDSALYLCASSFETGLMDEQYFGPGTRLTVT.

This clonotype was counted a few times. The CDR3: CASSPLLRDTQYF. CDR3 nucleotides: TGTGCCAGCAGCCCGCTCCTGAGGGATACGCAGTATTTT. The chain carries TRBV14 and TRBJ2-3; D unclear. Germline V CDR1 and CDR2: SGHDN, FVKESK. CDR3 length: 13 amino acids. Trimming removed 4 bases at V and 6 bases at J, with 11 bases between.

This clonotype showed up many times. The V and J genes are TRBV29-1 and TRBJ2-7; D call uncertain. The ends were cut back, 0 bases at V and 2 bases at J, with 11 bases in the middle. The CDR3 contains 14 residues. Germline V lookup: CDR1 SQVTM, CDR2 ANQGSEA. The CDR3 sequence is CSVEDNSATYEQYF. The CDR3, as DNA: TGCAGCGTTGAAGACAATTCGGCTACCTACGAGCAGTACTTC.

The V and J genes are TRBV10-3 and TRBJ1-1, with D hard to call. Deletions cut 8 bases from V and 5 bases from J, with 9 bases between. The length of the CDR3 is 11 residues. CDR1 is ENHRY and CDR2 is SYGVKD in the germline V gene. Written as DNA, the CDR3 is TGTGCCATCCACAGCGATACTGAAGCTTTCTTT. The encoded protein is CAIHSDTEAFF.

This clonotype occurred many times. V and J are TRBV4-3 and TRBJ2-7, with a tentative D call TRBD2 (5 bases). The germline V gene has CDR1 LGHNA and CDR2 YSLEER. The V end was cut by 0 bases, the J end by 4 bases, with 7 bases between. There are 13 residues in the CDR3. The CDR3 DNA follows: TGCGCCAGCAGCCAAGATCGAGGGTACGAGCAGTACTTC. It encodes CASSQDRGYEQYF.

This clonotype was seen many times. CDR3 sequence: CASSYDFSGTEAFF. The CDR3 DNA follows: TGTGCCAGCAGTTACGACTTTTCCGGCACTGAAGCTTTCTTT. The V gene is TRBV6-6, the J gene TRBJ1-1; D is uncertain. CDR1 MNHNY and CDR2 SVGAGI come from the germline V gene (reference sequence). V was shortened by 2 bases and J by 4 bases, with 11 bases between the two germline ends. The CDR3 covers 14 residues.

The gene calls are TRBV6-6 and TRBJ1-4, with TRBD1 matching over 7 bases. J gave up 6 bases and V 6 bases, and 4 bases lay outside the gene matches. The CDR3 runs 13 residues. Germline CDR1 MNHNY, CDR2 SVGAGI (reference sequence). The CDR3 region is CASRTGTDEKLFF. The CDR3 DNA follows: TGTGCCAGCAGAACCGGGACAGATGAAAAACTGTTTTTT.

This clonotype was recorded at least ten times. The chain couples TRBV4-2 to TRBJ2-3; TRBD1 or TRBD2 may be the D gene (5 bases each). Trimming cost V 1 base and J 3 bases, with 14 bases left between them. CDR3 length: 16 amino acids. Germline values: CDR1 LGHNA, CDR2 YNFKEQ. The CDR3 loop is CASSQVGPEGTDTQYF. Here the CDR3 DNA reads TGTGCCAGCAGCCAAGTGGGTCCCGAGGGGACAGATACGCAGTATTTT.

This clonotype was counted ten times or more. V and J are TRBV6-2 or TRBV6-3 and TRBJ1-1; 8 bases fit TRBD1. The CDR3 consists of 14 residues. V shed 6 bases, J shed 5 bases, and the junction held 8 bases outside the gene matches. CDR1 MNHEY and CDR2 SVGEGT come from the germline V gene. In DNA form, the CDR3 reads TGTGCCAGCAGACCAGGGGGCGTGGTTACTGAAGCTTTCTTT. Amino acid sequence: CASRPGGVVTEAFF.

About this clonotype: This may come from a read error, since a much larger clone is one base off. V and J are TRBV9 and TRBJ2-3; 14 bases map to TRBD2. CDR3 size: 16 residues. Germline V gives CDR1 SGDLS, CDR2 YYNGEE. J lost 5 bases, V lost 2 bases, and 4 bases had no gene match. The CDR3 DNA follows: TGTGCCAGCAGCGTGGGGACTAGCGGGAGCCTAGATACGCAGTATTTT. As protein: CASSVGTSGSLDTQYF.

Regarding this clonotype: The germline gene is not matched at one end of the junction; a read error may be the cause. V is TRBV9 and J is TRBJ2-1, with 8 bases matching TRBD1. Germline V gene lookup returns CDR1 SGDLS and CDR2 YYNGEE. The CDR3 is 15 amino acids. CDR3 in amino acids: CASSVQGASFNEQFF. The CDR3 coding sequence is TGTGCCAGCAGCGTACAGGGGGCGTCCTTCAATGAGCAGTTCTTC.

This clonotype was observed many times. The rearrangement joins TRBV7-2 to TRBJ2-2; the match to TRBD1 covers 9 bases. CDR1 is SGHTA, CDR2 FQGNSA, per germline. The V gene end was trimmed by 2 bases and the J gene end by 1 base; junction bases not matched to a gene: 2. The CDR3 runs to 16 residues. In DNA form, the CDR3 reads TGTGCCAGCAGCTTATGGACAGGGGTGAACACCGGGGAGCTGTTTTTT. Its translation is CASSLWTGVNTGELFF.

In this sample, this clonotype turned up many times. The J gene is TRBJ1-1, the V gene TRBV10-1; no clear D. The CDR3 totals 14 residues. V gave up 4 bases and J gave up 1 base, with 10 bases separating them. Per germline, CDR1 WNHNN and CDR2 SYGVQD (reference sequence). Written as DNA, the CDR3 is TGCGCCAGCAGTGGAGGCAGAACGAACACTGAAGCTTTCTTT. Translated: CASSGGRTNTEAFF.

The sample holds a few counts of this clonotype. The chain carries TRBV2 and TRBJ2-2; weak D call: TRBD1 (6 bases). CDR1 SNHLY and CDR2 FYNNEI come from the germline V gene. V was shortened by 5 bases and J by 5 bases, with 9 bases between the two germline ends. The CDR3 spans 13 residues. The CDR3 spells CASSFQGTGELFF. The CDR3 coding sequence is TGTGCCAGCAGTTTCCAGGGGACCGGGGAGCTGTTTTTT. The entire variable domain, with the rest obtained from reference TRBV2 and TRBJ2-2, is as follows: EPEVTQTPSHQVTQMGQEVILRCVPISNHLYFYWYRQILGQKVEFLVSFYNNEISEKSEIFDDQFSVERPDGSNFTLKIRSTKLEDSAMYFCASSFQGTGELFFGEGSRLTVL.

At least ten counts were recorded for this clonotype. The chain has TRBV21-1 and TRBJ2-7. TRBV21-1 is flagged as a pseudogene. CDR3 length: 11 residues. The CDR3 sequence: CASSKEYVQYF. The CDR3 bases are TGTGCCAGCAGCAAAGAGTATGTGCAGTACTTC.

This clonotype was found many times. The chain combines TRBV5-4 with TRBJ1-1; 7 bases line up with TRBD1. Germline trimming cut 4 bases from V and 0 bases from J; bases unmatched to any gene: 6. CDR3 length: 15 residues. Germline V gives CDR1 SGHNT, CDR2 YYREEE (reference sequence). CDR3 DNA sequence: TGTGCCAGCAGCGTCAGGGGGACTTTGAACACTGAAGCTTTCTTT. It specifies CASSVRGTLNTEAFF.

This clonotype turned up a few times. The J gene is TRBJ2-7, the V gene TRBV7-6, with 9 bases that match TRBD1. Germline loops: CDR1 SGHVS, CDR2 FNYEAQ. The V gene end was trimmed by 5 bases and the J gene end by 6 bases; junction bases not matched to a gene: 5. This CDR3 has 13 residues. The CDR3 nucleotides read TGTGCCAGCAGCGGGGACAGGGCGTCCGAGCAGTACTTC. Amino acids: CASSGDRASEQYF.

The chain joins TRBV6-6 to TRBJ1-2, with D hard to call. The CDR3 loop spans 14 amino acids. V shed 6 bases and J shed 1 base, with 12 bases lying between them. Germline V gene lookup returns CDR1 MNHNY and CDR2 SVGAGI (reference sequence). CDR3 protein: CASRMEGYNYGYTF. The CDR3 nucleotides read TGTGCCAGCAGAATGGAGGGTTATAACTATGGCTACACCTTC.

CDR3 bases: TGTGCCAGCAGTTCCCTCTCTGTTGGCTACACCTTC. It is translated as CASSSLSVGYTF. The rearrangement joins TRBV6-2 or TRBV6-3 to TRBJ1-2; no clear D gene. Germline-derived CDR1 and CDR2 are MNHEY and SVGEGT. V gave up 4 bases and J gave up 7 bases, with 10 bases separating them. This CDR3 spans 12 amino acids.

This clonotype occurred many times. The CDR3 DNA follows: TGTGCCAGCAGCCCCCGGCGGGGAACCGGGGAGCTGTTTTTT. Encoded protein: CASSPRRGTGELFF. The chain links TRBV3-1 to TRBJ2-2, with D perhaps matching TRBD2 (6 bases). The CDR3 runs to 14 residues. CDR1 LGHDT and CDR2 YNNKEL come from the germline V gene (reference sequence). Trimming removed 4 bases at V and 5 bases at J, with 11 bases between.